The present TCR beta chain was sequenced within a study of OX40 agonist ivuxolimab in advanced cancers. Study conclusions and caveats: Some nonresponders likewise displayed low normalized T-cell clonal expansion. Among T cells, CD8+ cells averaged more expanded clones than CD4+ cells. With doses of 0.1 to 3.0 mg/kg, CD4+ and CD8+ blood T cells had undergone clonal expansion by week 6.

CDR1 and CDR2 from the germline V gene are MNHEY and SMNVEV (reference sequence). The V gene lost 3 bases and the J gene lost 1 base, with 9 bases spanning the gap. The CDR3 extends over 14 amino acids. As concerns this clone: No antigen is known for it.

Method: immunoSEQ multiplex PCR; TCRdb's copy keeps in-frame clones and lacks some. The table records 100,000 to 120,000 clones, more than 70% of them present only once. The source of this sequence is an adult with an advanced solid tumor such as melanoma, head and neck, liver or kidney cancer. The sequencing used CD4+ or CD8+ T cells sorted from blood, collected in a trial of the OX40 agonist ivuxolimab. The rearrangement uses TRBV27 and TRBJ1-1, with D uncertain. CDR3 residues: CASSFLTANTEAFF. The CDR3 DNA sequence: TGTGCCAGCAGTTTCCTTACAGCGAACACTGAAGCTTTCTTT.